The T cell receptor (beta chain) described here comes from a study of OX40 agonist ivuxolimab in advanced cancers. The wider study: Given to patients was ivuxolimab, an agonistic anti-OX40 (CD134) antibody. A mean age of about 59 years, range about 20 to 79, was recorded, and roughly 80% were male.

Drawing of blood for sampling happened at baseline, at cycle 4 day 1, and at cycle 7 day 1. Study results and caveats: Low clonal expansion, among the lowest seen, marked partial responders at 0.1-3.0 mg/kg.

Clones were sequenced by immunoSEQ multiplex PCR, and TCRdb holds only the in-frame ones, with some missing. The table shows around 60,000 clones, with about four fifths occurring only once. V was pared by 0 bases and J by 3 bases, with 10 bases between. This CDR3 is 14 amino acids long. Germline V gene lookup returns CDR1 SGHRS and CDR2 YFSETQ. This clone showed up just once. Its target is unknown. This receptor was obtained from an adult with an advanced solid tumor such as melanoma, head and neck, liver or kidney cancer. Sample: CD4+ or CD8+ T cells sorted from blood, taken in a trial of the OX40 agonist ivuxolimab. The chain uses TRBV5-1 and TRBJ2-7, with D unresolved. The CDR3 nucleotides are TGCGCCAGCAGCTTGGTCGCTAGTTTCTACGAGCAGTACTTC. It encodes CASSLVASFYEQYF.